Presented here are 21 T cell receptor beta chains from one specimen sequenced in a study of T cell responses to AZD1222 COVID-19 vaccine. Assay: immunoSEQ multiplex PCR; the TCRdb copy retains only in-frame clones and omits some. The data hold fewer than 120,000 clones, with 88% observed a single time. Sequenced here: peripheral blood, sampled on day 0 of AZD1222 vaccination. The receptors derive from an adult in good health.

J is TRBJ2-3 and V is TRBV5-1; 9 bases map to TRBD2. This CDR3 spans 14 amino acids. The germline CDR1 and CDR2 sequences are SGHRS and YFSETQ. The ends lost 5 bases at V and 3 bases at J; junction bases unmatched: 4. This CDR3 is CASSGGRGTDTQYF. CDR3 nucleotide sequence: TGCGCCAGCAGTGGCGGGAGGGGAACAGATACGCAGTATTTT.

This clone was detected only once. This sequence joins TRBV2 and TRBJ1-4; a possible D gene is TRBD1 (5 bases). V shed 3 bases and J shed 8 bases, with 13 bases lying between them. Germline-derived CDR1 and CDR2 are SNHLY and FYNNEI. CDR3 length: 14 amino acids. CDR3 nucleotide sequence: TGTGCCAGCAGTGATGACCGGGGGTCGGAAAAACTGTTTTTT. It yields the protein CASSDDRGSEKLFF.

CDR3: CASSGVPGLSNTGELFF. The CDR3 region has the DNA TGTGCCAGCAGTGGGGTGCCGGGACTCTCGAACACCGGGGAGCTGTTTTTT. The rearrangement joins TRBV2 to TRBJ2-2, with a tentative D call TRBD2 (6 bases). This CDR3 has 17 residues. The V gene's germline CDR1 is SNHLY and CDR2 FYNNEI. The V and J ends lost 4 bases and 0 bases respectively, with 15 bases between them.

This sequence joins TRBV19 and TRBJ1-5; D is undetermined. CDR3 length: 13 residues. The germline gives CDR1 LNHDA, CDR2 SQIVND (reference sequence). V shed 4 bases and J shed 3 bases, with 7 bases lying between them. The CDR3 DNA reads as TGTGCCAGTAGTACGGCGGACAATCAGCCCCAGCATTTT. Translation gives CASSTADNQPQHF.

This clone occurred once. The chain carries TRBV18 and TRBJ1-5; D gene uncertain. The germline CDR1 and CDR2 sequences are KGHSH and LQKENI. The CDR3 consists of 16 residues. Trimming stripped 6 bases from V and 0 bases from J, with 15 bases between. DNA for the CDR3: TGTGCCAGCTCGCTATCTTCCACTAATAGCAATCAGCCCCAGCATTTT. Translated: CASSLSSTNSNQPQHF.

The gene calls are TRBV29-1 and TRBJ1-5; 7 bases match TRBD1. The germline gives CDR1 SQVTM, CDR2 ANQGSEA. The CDR3 has 13 residues. V shed 6 bases and J 7 bases; nucleotides not matched to a gene: 9. In nucleotides, the CDR3 is TGCAGCGTAAACGACAGGGTTGGCCAGCCCCAGCATTTT. It yields the protein CSVNDRVGQPQHF.

In nucleotides, the CDR3 is TGTGCCACCAGCCAAACCGAAAGGGGCCTCCTCTATGGCTACACCTTC. This translates into CATSQTERGLLYGYTF. The chain has TRBV15 and TRBJ1-2, with D possibly matching TRBD1 (5 bases). The CDR3 has 16 residues. Looked up from germline, CDR1 is LNHNV and CDR2 is YYDKDF (reference sequence). With 5 bases removed from V and 4 bases from J, the gap between germline ends came to 20 bases.

The V and J genes are TRBV10-2 and TRBJ2-7, with 8 bases identical to TRBD1. Trimming cost V 6 bases and J 0 bases; bases outside gene matches: 4. Germline V gives CDR1 WSHSY, CDR2 SAAADI. The CDR3 is 14 amino acids. The CDR3 loop is CASSADRGSYEQYF. Written as DNA, the CDR3 is TGCGCCAGCAGCGCCGACAGGGGCTCCTACGAGCAGTACTTC.

Only one count was recorded for this clone. The J gene is TRBJ1-2, the V gene TRBV7-9; D is possibly TRBD1 (6 bases). Germline CDR1 reads SEHNR; CDR2 reads FQNEAQ (reference sequence). V lost 0 bases and J lost 6, with 8 bases in between. The CDR3 extends over 13 amino acids. The CDR3 DNA follows: TGTGCCAGCAGCTTAGCGACAGGAAATGGCTACACCTTC. Translation: CASSLATGNGYTF. Using reference TRBV7-9 and TRBJ1-2 for the parts outside the CDR3, the full variable domain is DTGVSQNPRHKITKRGQNVTFRCDPISEHNRLYWYRQTLGQGPEFLTYFQNEAQLEKSRLLSDRFSAERPKGSFSTLEIQRTEQGDSAMYLCASSLATGNGYTFGSGTRLTVV.

The chain uses TRBV4-2 and TRBJ2-1; 11 bases align to TRBD2. Germline loops: CDR1 LGHNA, CDR2 YNFKEQ. This CDR3 region has 15 residues. V shed 2 bases, J shed 7 bases, and the junction held 4 bases outside the gene matches. CDR3 region: CASSQRTSGLNEQFF. CDR3 DNA sequence: TGTGCCAGCAGCCAACGGACTAGCGGGCTGAATGAGCAGTTCTTC.

The genes are TRBV19 and TRBJ1-2; D is undetermined. This CDR3 is built from 15 residues. V gave up 2 bases and J gave up 2 bases, with 12 bases separating them. CDR1 is LNHDA and CDR2 is SQIVND in the germline V gene (reference sequence). CDR3 in DNA: TGTGCCAGTAGTATACTCCCCTCTCCGAACTATGGCTACACCTTC. It specifies CASSILPSPNYGYTF. Based on the CDR3 plus reference TRBV19 and TRBJ1-2, the full variable domain is DGGITQSPKYLFRKEGQNVTLSCEQNLNHDAMYWYRQDPGQGLRLIYYSQIVNDFQKGDIAEGYSVSREKKESFPLTVTSAQKNPTAFYLCASSILPSPNYGYTFGSGTRLTVV.

The rearrangement links TRBV29-1 to TRBJ2-6, with D hard to call. Germline assignment: CDR1 SQVTM and CDR2 ANQGSEA. The CDR3 runs 13 residues. The V end lost 6 bases, the J end lost 4 bases, and 10 bases lay between the germline ends. The CDR3 nucleotides read TGCAGCGTCGCACCAACAGGGGCCAACGTCCTGACTTTC. Protein product: CSVAPTGANVLTF.

CDR3 nucleotides: TGTGCCAGCAGTTACGCAGGCGCAACTAATGAAAAACTGTTTTTT. Protein product: CASSYAGATNEKLFF. V and J are TRBV6-6 and TRBJ1-4; D remains ambiguous. Germline-derived CDR1 and CDR2 are MNHNY and SVGAGI (reference sequence). The CDR3 length is 15 residues. V dropped 2 bases and J dropped 0 bases, with 7 bases sitting between them.

This clone was detected only once. The rearrangement links TRBV7-8 to TRBJ1-6; 8 nucleotides line up with TRBD1. Germline V gives CDR1 SGHVS, CDR2 FQNEAQ. The CDR3 spans 15 residues. J gave up 7 bases and V 5 bases, and 7 bases lay outside the gene matches. This CDR3 reads CASSPGQGSNSPLHF. Written as DNA, the CDR3 is TGTGCCAGCAGCCCCGGACAGGGATCAAATTCACCCCTCCACTTT. Complete variable domain (other parts from reference TRBV7-8 and TRBJ1-6): GAGVSQSPRYKVAKRGQDVALRCDPISGHVSLFWYQQALGQGPEFLTYFQNEAQLDKSGLPSDRFFAERPEGSVSTLKIQRTQQEDSAVYLCASSPGQGSNSPLHFGNGTRLTVT.

The rearrangement joins TRBV3-1 (or the pseudogene TRBV3-2) to TRBJ1-1; the D is unclear. V was clipped by 5 bases and J by 4 bases, with 17 bases between them. Germline CDR1 LGHDT, CDR2 YNNKEL (reference sequence). The CDR3 runs 15 residues. This CDR3 is CASSVRETRGTEAFF. CDR3 in DNA: TGTGCCAGCAGCGTCCGGGAGACTCGGGGCACTGAAGCTTTCTTT.

The rearrangement uses TRBV19 and TRBJ1-2; D gene ambiguous. The CDR3 covers 13 residues. Trimming left V 7 bases short and J 0 bases short, with 9 bases between. Germline assignment: CDR1 LNHDA and CDR2 SQIVND (reference sequence). CDR3 DNA: TGTGCCAGTACCTCGGGGACTAACTATGGCTACACCTTC. The encoded protein is CASTSGTNYGYTF.

The chain uses TRBV28 and TRBJ1-1; possibly TRBD1 for D (6 bases). The germline V and J ends were trimmed by 3 bases and 5 bases, with 16 bases remaining between them. The CDR3 runs to 15 residues. From germline, CDR1 is MDHEN and CDR2 SYDVKM. CDR3 in DNA: TGTGCCAGCAGTTTCAGGGGCGCAGGGTATACTGAAGCTTTCTTT. It encodes CASSFRGAGYTEAFF.

The chain couples TRBV3-1 (or the pseudogene TRBV3-2) to TRBJ2-1; 8 bases agree with TRBD2. Germline CDR1 is LGHDT and CDR2 is YNNKEL (reference sequence). The CDR3 contains 17 residues. V dropped 0 bases and J dropped 7; count of bases not matched to a gene: 11. The CDR3 protein is CASSQDPPSGSLNEQFF. Here the CDR3 DNA reads TGTGCCAGCAGCCAAGATCCCCCAAGCGGGAGTTTGAATGAGCAGTTCTTC.

This clone has more than one count but fewer than ten. The chain is built from TRBV6-1 and TRBJ1-5; D not certain. CDR3 size: 15 residues. CDR1 and CDR2 (germline): MNHNS, SASEGT. V dropped 1 base and J dropped 5 bases, with 12 bases sitting between them. CDR3 loop: CASSEGPRRDQPQHF. CDR3 nucleotides: TGTGCCAGCAGTGAAGGCCCCCGACGGGATCAGCCCCAGCATTTT.

The chain carries TRBV13 and TRBJ1-2; 8 bases are a match to TRBD1. The CDR3 is 15 amino acids. Germline CDR1 PRHDT, CDR2 FYEKMQ (reference sequence). J was trimmed by 5 bases and V by 1 base; bases with no gene match: 6. The CDR3 DNA is TGTGCCAGCAGCTTAGCGACAGGGGAAGGTTATGGCTACACCTTC. This codes for CASSLATGEGYGYTF.

The V gene is TRBV7-6, the J gene TRBJ2-2, with D perhaps matching TRBD2 (7 bases). This CDR3 contains 17 residues. Trimming took 0 bases from V and 0 from J, leaving 11 bases between them. CDR1 is SGHVS and CDR2 is FNYEAQ in the germline V gene. CDR3 sequence (DNA): TGTGCCAGCAGCTTAGCGCTCGGGGGGCCGAACACCGGGGAGCTGTTTTTT. This encodes CASSLALGGPNTGELFF.